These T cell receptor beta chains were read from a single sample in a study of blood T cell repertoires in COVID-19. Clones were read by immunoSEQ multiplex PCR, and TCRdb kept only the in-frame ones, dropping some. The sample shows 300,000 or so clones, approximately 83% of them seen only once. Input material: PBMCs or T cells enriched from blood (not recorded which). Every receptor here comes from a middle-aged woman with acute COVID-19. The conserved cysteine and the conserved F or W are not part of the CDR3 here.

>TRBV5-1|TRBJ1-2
ASRERVASLYGYT
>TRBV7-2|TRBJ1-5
ASSQKTGLNQPQH
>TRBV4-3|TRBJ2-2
ASSHATGGYGELF
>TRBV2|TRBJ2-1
ASSYPSGRAYNEQF
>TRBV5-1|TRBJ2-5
ASSTGQAQETQY
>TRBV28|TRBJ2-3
ASSLSGSTDTQY
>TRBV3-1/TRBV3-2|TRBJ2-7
ASSLASRQSYEQY
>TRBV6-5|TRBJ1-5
ASRREDSNQPQH
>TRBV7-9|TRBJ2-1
ASSLVGGGLNEQF
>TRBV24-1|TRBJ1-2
AISPGNYGYT
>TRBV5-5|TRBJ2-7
ASSSGLAYEQY
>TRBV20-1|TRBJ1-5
SASLRGGPGEPQH
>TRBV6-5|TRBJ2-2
ASRSISLGVKLF
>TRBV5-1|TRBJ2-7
ASSLAGYHEQY
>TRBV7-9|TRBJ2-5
ASSLTGDQETQY
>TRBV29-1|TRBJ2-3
SVNRLRDTQY
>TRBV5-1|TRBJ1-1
ASSLAFGTGVGTEAF
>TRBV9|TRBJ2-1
ASSGGDYNEQF
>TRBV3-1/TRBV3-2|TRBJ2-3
ASSLGTGKTDTQY
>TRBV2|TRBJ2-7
ASSEAGAGYEQY
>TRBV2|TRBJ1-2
ASSEAPGTQNYGYT
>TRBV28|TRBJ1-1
ASSPNKVTREAF
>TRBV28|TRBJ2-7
ASVPRWAGGKPYYEQY
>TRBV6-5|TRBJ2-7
ASRASGNYEQY
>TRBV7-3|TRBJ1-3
ASSLTGGSGNTIY
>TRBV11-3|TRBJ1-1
ASSLGGENTEAF
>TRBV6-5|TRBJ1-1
ASIPGPGLGTEAF
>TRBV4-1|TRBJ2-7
ASSQTTQGYEQY
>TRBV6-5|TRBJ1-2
ASYLDRADGYT
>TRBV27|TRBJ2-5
ASSPPPHKETQY
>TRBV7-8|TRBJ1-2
ASSLSHRDYGYT
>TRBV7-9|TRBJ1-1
ASSRDTEAF
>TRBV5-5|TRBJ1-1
ASSLEGDRKNTEAF
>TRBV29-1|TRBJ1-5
SVGYNNQPQH
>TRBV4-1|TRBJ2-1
ASSQTTGGSGNEQF
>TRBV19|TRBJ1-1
ASSSGWDTEAF
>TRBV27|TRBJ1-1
ASTTIRGNTEAF
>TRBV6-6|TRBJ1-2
ASRGQAYGYT
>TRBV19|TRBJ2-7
ASSIDLAPLPYEQY
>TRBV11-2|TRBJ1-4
ASSPRTGYNEKLF
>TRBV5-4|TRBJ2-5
ASSLVGQSGETQY
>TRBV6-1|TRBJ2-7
ASSENGRVEQY
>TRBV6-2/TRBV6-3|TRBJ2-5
ASSTPPHPGETQY
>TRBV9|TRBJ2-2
ASSVASTGELF
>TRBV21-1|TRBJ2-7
ASSKRSAVRGSEQY
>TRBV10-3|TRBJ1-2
AISDRTEGYNYGYT
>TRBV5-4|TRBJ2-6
ASTSKGSGANVLT
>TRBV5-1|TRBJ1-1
ASSLGGQGDTEAF
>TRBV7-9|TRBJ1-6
ASSSQGNNSPLH
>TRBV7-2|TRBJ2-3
ASSLGLSTDTQY
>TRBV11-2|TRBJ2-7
ASSSTSGSYEQY
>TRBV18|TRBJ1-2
ASSLKARGGANYGYT
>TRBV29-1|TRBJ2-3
SAGAGGYTDTQY
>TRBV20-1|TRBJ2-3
SASLTGVDTQY
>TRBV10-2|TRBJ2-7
ASSHTGTGGYEQY
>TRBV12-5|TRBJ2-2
ASGLLSTGPTGELF
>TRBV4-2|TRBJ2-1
ASSQDTSAASHEQF